The entry below gives a single TCR beta chain sequence along with its context. Its specificity is unknown. Any gene name here is a mouse gene name. The observed sequence ends 4 residues before the CDR3 terminus, with the missing tail filled in from the germline J gene. The CDR3 length is 16 residues. Germline lookup yields CDR1 NSQYPW and CDR2 LRSPGD (reference sequence). Trimming removed 0 bases at V and 6 bases at J, with 14 bases between. This entry is derived from a study of CD8+ T cells in alopecia areata. Study summary: 7-10-week-old female C3H/HeJ mice were grafted with skin from spontaneously alopecic approximately 6-13-month-old C3H/HeJ graft donors.

It was with CD4, CD8alpha, NKG2D, NKG2ACE and other markers that pooled cutaneous lymph node cells were sorted. cDNA prepared by RNA extraction and subsequent reverse transcription served as the template for sequencing. Profiling relied on immunoSEQ multiplex PCR, and the TCRdb table lists in-frame clones only, not all of them. The sample is made up of 250,000 or so clones, none counted only once. Findings of the study overall: Sequencing of scalp samples also captures resident alphabeta T cells of normal skin.

Sequenced sample: CD4+ T cells sorted from a lymph node. The TCR comes from a C3H/HeJ mouse with alopecia areata. MHC haplotype here: H2-k. This chain uses TRBV1 with TRBJ2-2, with D tentatively TRBD2 (7 bases). Here the CDR3 reads CTCSADRGAPPGQLYF. The CDR3 DNA, read in part, is TGCACCTGCAGTGCAGATCGGGGGGCGCCCCCCGGG.